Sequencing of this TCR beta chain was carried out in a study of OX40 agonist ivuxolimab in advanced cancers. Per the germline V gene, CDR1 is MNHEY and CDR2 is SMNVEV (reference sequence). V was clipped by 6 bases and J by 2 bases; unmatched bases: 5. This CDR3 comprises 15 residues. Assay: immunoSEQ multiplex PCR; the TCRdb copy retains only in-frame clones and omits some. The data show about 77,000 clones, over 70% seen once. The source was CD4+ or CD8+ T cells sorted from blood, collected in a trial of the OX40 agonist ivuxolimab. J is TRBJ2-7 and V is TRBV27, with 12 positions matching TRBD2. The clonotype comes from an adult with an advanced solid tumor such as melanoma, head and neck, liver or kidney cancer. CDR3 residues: CASSGGLAGTYEQYF. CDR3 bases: TGTGCCAGCAGCGGAGGACTAGCGGGAACCTACGAGCAGTACTTC.